This TCR beta chain was sequenced for a study of T cells after yellow fever vaccination. Study at large: In the case of low-cell-number fractions, SMART-Seq v4 Ultra Low Input was used for preparation.

Via MiXCR, TCRdb re-called the 5' RACE reads, giving one row per CDR3 protein. The profile shows 65,000 to 90,000 distinct CDR3 sequences, 10% to 15% of them singletons. Findings and limits, study-wide: Compared with primary, the secondary response was weaker and peaked at day 5, not 15. The booster saw the reappearance of most primary-vaccination clones (about 95% CD4, around 90% CD8).

Trimming took 4 bases from V and 2 from J; bases not matched to a gene: 11. The CDR3 is 17 amino acids. Germline values: CDR1 MNHEY, CDR2 SVGEGT. The rearrangement joins TRBV6-2 or TRBV6-3 to TRBJ2-3; TRBD1 aligns across 8 bases. Here the sequenced sample was CD8+ T cells not binding an NS4B(214-222) dextramer, sorted from PBMCs, taken approximately 20 days after the first yellow fever vaccination. The sequence was obtained from a man between 18 and 35 years old who received the YFV17D yellow fever vaccine. The CDR3 loop is CASSSPGQGFTTDTQYF. Here the CDR3 DNA reads TGTGCCAGCAGTTCTCCCGGACAGGGCTTTACCACAGATACGCAGTATTTT.